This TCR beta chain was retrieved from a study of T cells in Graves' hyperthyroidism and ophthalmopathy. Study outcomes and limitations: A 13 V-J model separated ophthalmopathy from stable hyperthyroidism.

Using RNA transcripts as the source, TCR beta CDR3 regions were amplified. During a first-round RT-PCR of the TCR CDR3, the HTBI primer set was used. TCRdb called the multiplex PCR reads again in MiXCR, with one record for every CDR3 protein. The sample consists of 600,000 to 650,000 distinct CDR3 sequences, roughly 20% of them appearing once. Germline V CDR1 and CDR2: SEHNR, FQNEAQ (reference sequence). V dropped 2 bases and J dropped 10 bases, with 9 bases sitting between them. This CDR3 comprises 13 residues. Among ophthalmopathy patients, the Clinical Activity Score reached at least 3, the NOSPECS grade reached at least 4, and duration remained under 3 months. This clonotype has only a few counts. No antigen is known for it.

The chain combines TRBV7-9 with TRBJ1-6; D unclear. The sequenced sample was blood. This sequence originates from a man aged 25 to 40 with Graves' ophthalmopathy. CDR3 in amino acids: CASSLPSGSPLHF. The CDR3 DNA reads TGTGCCAGCAGCTTACCATCGGGGTCACCCCTCCACTTT.